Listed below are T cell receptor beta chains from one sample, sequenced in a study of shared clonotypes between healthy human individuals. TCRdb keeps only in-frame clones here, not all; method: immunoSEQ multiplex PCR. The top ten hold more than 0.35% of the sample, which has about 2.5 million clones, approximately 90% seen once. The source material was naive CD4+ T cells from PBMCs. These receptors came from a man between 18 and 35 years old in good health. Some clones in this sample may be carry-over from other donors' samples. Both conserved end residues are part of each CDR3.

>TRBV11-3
CASSLAGTGFSGELFF
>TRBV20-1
CSASDRAEAFF
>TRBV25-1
CASSVTLAVTNEKLFF
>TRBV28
CASSPKLGYGYTF
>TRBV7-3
CASSIGVNTEAFF
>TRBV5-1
CASSSGTGAINYGYTF
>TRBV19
CASSIDRGTYEQYF
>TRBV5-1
CASSRTTGTGGPQHF
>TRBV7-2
CASSSQGLAGGREQYF
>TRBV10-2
CASSESGGNQPQHF